This record concerns one TCR beta chain sequence. This clonotype was seen once. The antigen it recognizes is unknown. No base quality values were provided; no much bigger clone lies one nucleotide off. One read alone is weak evidence. High-throughput TCR beta sequencing profiled peripheral blood CD8+ and CD4+ T cells from healthy donors, Susac syndrome patients and multiple sclerosis patients. Healthy donors were included as age- and sex-matched controls. Bulk CD8+ and CD4+ T cells were purified by magnetic negative isolation, while CD8+ TEMRA cells were enriched using FACS. Blood was collected in EDTA tubes and processed within 24 hours, with PBMCs isolated through density gradient centrifugation. PBMCs intended for TCR sequencing were cryopreserved in liquid nitrogen and were subsequently thawed in a 37 degrees C water bath. A purity of at least 90% was achieved for sorted or isolated CD4+, CD8+ and CD8+ TEMRA cells.

The CDR3 contains 16 residues, cysteine and phenylalanine counted. Just CDR3 DNA is preserved here, 48 bases in frame from base 1. Relative to germline, V is missing 6 bases and J is missing 4 bases, with 14 bases of the junction outside any gene match. This sample is part of a study of CD8 T cells in Susac syndrome (dated by TCRdb to between 2017 and 2020). With regard to the full study: Repertoire sequencing was used to test whether CD8+ T cell activation and differentiation in Susac syndrome was antigen driven.

General findings and caveats noted by the study authors: The number of individuals in the TCR sequencing and HLA analysis was acknowledged as relatively small.

RNA was extracted using the RNeasy kit, and roughly 0.5 to 1 ug of the RNA was reverse transcribed with random hexamers. The immunoSEQ multiplex PCR assay, covering 54 Vbeta and 13 Jbeta segments, was used to amplify TCR beta CDR3 regions. Bias from PCR amplification was corrected by using a synthetic template baseline for primer optimization and for computational correction. Processing in the source paper ran as follows. Only productive sequences were kept, with reads annotated to V, D and J genes according to IMGT and analyzed in immunoSEQ Analyzer. Clonality was computed as one minus Shannon entropy normalized by log2 of the number of productive unique sequences. For each patient and control, public and private clones were evaluated within the 100 most prevalent clones. Susac-specific clones were defined as absent from healthy and MS cohorts, roughly 1,100 published viral clones and other ImmuneACCESS disease sequences. TCRdb reworked the public reads: Q25 trimming with fastp, MiXCR clone assembly, productive beta chains retained. Every CDR3 protein is listed once, alongside the most common genes and DNA of its rows. TCRdb assigned the V and J calls; the authors' analysis was not used. Within this sample are 140,000 or so distinct CDR3 sequences, with around 94% of them counted one time only. Of the sample, 0.075% to 0.1% falls within the top ten clones.

The TCR originated in a human donor in good health. The V and J genes are TRBV12-3 or TRBV12-4 and TRBJ1-2, with TRBD1 identical over 7 junction bases. The sample consisted of CD4+ T cells from PBMCs. This receptor has the CDR3 CASRLTSGGGGYGYTF. The DNA sequence is as follows: TGTGCCAGCAGACTTACTTCAGGGGGAGGGGGCTATGGCTACACCTTC.